The present entry profiles one T cell receptor (beta chain) with its context. The antigen remains unidentified. The germline gives CDR1 SGDLS, CDR2 YYNGEE. Trimming removed 4 bases at V and 4 bases at J, with 17 bases between. CDR3 size: 15 residues. These data come from a study of Ad26.COV2.S vaccination and SARS-CoV-2 variants. The wider study: Into the muscle, Ad26.COV2.S was dosed once or twice, 56 days apart. Regarding the study as a whole: While placebo recipients had lower spike-specific TCR breadth, vaccine recipients had more.

Treatment noted: over 15 received Ad26.COV2.S at low or high dose, single or two shots; about 5 received placebo; per-sample allocation not given. At day 63 after the first vaccine or placebo injection, samples were drawn. Cohort 1b enrolled adults aged 18-55 years in Boston. The method was immunoSEQ multiplex PCR; TCRdb's version includes in-frame clones alone and lacks a portion of them. The table has over 400,000 clones, approximately 92% seen once. The sample was peripheral blood, taken in a trial of Ad26.COV2.S vaccine versus placebo. The TCR comes from a person between 18 and 65 years old who received the Ad26.COV2.S COVID-19 vaccine or a placebo. The chain couples TRBV9 to TRBJ1-1, with a weak D call TRBD1 (5 bases). The CDR3 nucleotides are TGTGCCAGCAGCCCCCGACGGTCCCAGGGCACTGAAGCTTTCTTT. Protein sequence: CASSPRRSQGTEAFF.